This T cell receptor beta chain is drawn from a study of blood T cell repertoires in COVID-19. In the study overall: PBMCs, B-cell-depleted T cells, or T cells were the source of the cDNA or gDNA that made up the material.

This clone showed up just a few times. Different DNA sequences within this sample yield the same CDR3. The J segment lost 2 bases and the V segment lost 6 bases, leaving 6 bases of the junction unmatched. The CDR3 has 14 residues. Germline lookup yields CDR1 LNHDA and CDR2 SQIVND (reference sequence). Data came from immunoSEQ multiplex PCR; TCRdb stores just in-frame clones and leaves some out. The sample lists hundreds of thousands of clones; 85% were seen once. Sequencing was performed on peripheral blood. The receptor was isolated from a man over 45 with active or convalescent COVID-19. The chain employs TRBV19 and TRBJ1-1, with 7 nucleotides matching TRBD1. The CDR3 region has the DNA TGTGCCAGTAGCTTGGGACAGTTAAACACTGAAGCTTTCTTT. This encodes CASSLGQLNTEAFF.